This entry lists 26 T cell receptor beta chains sequenced from one sample in a study of PD-L1 blockade in urothelial cancer. Clones were read by immunoSEQ multiplex PCR, and TCRdb kept only the in-frame ones, dropping some. The sample lists about 95,000 clones; around 90% were seen once. Time point: pretreatment peripheral blood. Sequencing was performed on PBMCs, taken around atezolizumab (anti-PD-L1) treatment. The receptors were sampled from a man between 60 and 70 years old with urothelial cancer.

The chain has TRBV18 and TRBJ2-1; TRBD1 matches 9 bases. The germline gives CDR1 KGHSH, CDR2 LQKENI. The CDR3 length is 17 residues. Germline trimming cut 7 bases from V and 6 bases from J; bases unmatched to any gene: 16. The CDR3 spells CASFREGGQGILNEQFF. The CDR3 DNA is TGTGCCAGCTTCCGAGAGGGGGGACAGGGTATTCTCAATGAGCAGTTCTTC.

The V gene is TRBV11-2, the J gene TRBJ2-3, with TRBD2 matching 12 bases. CDR3 length: 15 amino acids. V lost 3 bases to trimming and J lost 5 bases; unmatched junction nucleotides: 3. CDR1 SGHAT and CDR2 FQNNGV come from the germline V gene. CDR3 DNA sequence: TGTGCCAGCAGCTTTCTAGCGGGAGGGGTAGATACGCAGTATTTT. This codes for CASSFLAGGVDTQYF.

The chain is built from TRBV7-2 and TRBJ2-1, with unresolved D. The V gene lost 1 base and the J gene lost 4 bases, with 8 bases spanning the gap. The length of the CDR3 is 14 residues. Germline V CDR1 and CDR2: SGHTA, FQGNSA. For the CDR3, the DNA is TGTGCCAGCAGCTTAGTCGCGGAATACAATGAGCAGTTCTTC. It specifies CASSLVAEYNEQFF.

J is TRBJ2-7 and V is TRBV5-4, with TRBD1 matching 8 bases. CDR1 and CDR2 (germline): SGHNT, YYREEE (reference sequence). CDR3 length: 15 residues. V lost 4 bases to trimming and J lost 3 bases; unmatched junction nucleotides: 9. CDR3 DNA sequence: TGTGCCAGCAGCGCCGACCCCGGGACAGGCTACGAGCAGTACTTC. This encodes CASSADPGTGYEQYF.

The chain employs TRBV29-1 and TRBJ2-5; 7 positions match TRBD2. The germline V gene has CDR1 SQVTM and CDR2 ANQGSEA. Germline trimming cut 5 bases from V and 4 bases from J; bases unmatched to any gene: 10. The CDR3 totals 14 residues. In DNA form, the CDR3 reads TGCAGCGTTTCGAGGGAGGGAAGAGGAGAGACCCAGTACTTC. It is translated as CSVSREGRGETQYF.

V gene TRBV28 combines with J gene TRBJ1-2, with 10 bases identical to TRBD1. Germline V gene lookup returns CDR1 MDHEN and CDR2 SYDVKM. After removal of 5 bases from V and 6 bases from J, the junction contained 3 bases not matched to a gene. CDR3 length equals 13 residues. The CDR3 sequence is CASSADRGHGYTF. The CDR3 DNA reads TGTGCCAGCAGTGCCGACAGGGGGCATGGCTACACCTTC.

The chain combines TRBV10-2 with TRBJ2-3; TRBD2 matches 7 bases. The CDR3 length is 16 residues. V lost 3 bases and J lost 0; bases outside the gene matches: 6. Germline V CDR1 and CDR2: WSHSY, SAAADI. The chain's CDR3 is CASSERLAASTDTQYF. DNA for the CDR3: TGCGCCAGCAGTGAAAGGCTAGCGGCTAGCACAGATACGCAGTATTTT.

The chain combines TRBV2 with TRBJ2-7, with 7 bases aligning to TRBD1. V lost 7 bases to trimming and J lost 2 bases; unmatched junction nucleotides: 14. CDR1 is SNHLY and CDR2 is FYNNEI in the germline V gene. The CDR3 is made up of 16 amino acids. The DNA for the CDR3 is TGTGCCAGCACCTTAGGGGGCAGCATCTCTCCCTACGAGCAGTACTTC. Its protein is CASTLGGSISPYEQYF.

V gene TRBV4-2 combines with J gene TRBJ1-2; unclear D gene. The V end lost 4 bases, the J end lost 8 bases, and 17 bases lay between the germline ends. The CDR3 is 14 amino acids. Germline-derived CDR1 and CDR2 are LGHNA and YNFKEQ. For the CDR3, the DNA is TGTGCCAGCAGCCGAGGATCGGGAGCCGGCGGCTACACCTTC. Amino acids: CASSRGSGAGGYTF.

In its sample, this clone was seen a few times. This chain connects TRBV28 to TRBJ2-1; 12 nucleotides agree with TRBD2. The junction had 3 bases not matched to a gene; V was cut back by 6 bases and J by 9 bases. The V gene's germline CDR1 is MDHEN and CDR2 SYDVKM. The CDR3 is 13 residues long. In nucleotides, the CDR3 is TGTGCCAGCAGAAAGACTAGCGGGAGTGAGCAGTTCTTC. Protein sequence: CASRKTSGSEQFF. Full variable domain (outside the CDR3, taken from reference TRBV28 and TRBJ2-1): DVKVTQSSRYLVKRTGEKVFLECVQDMDHENMFWYRQDPGLGLRLIYFSYDVKMKEKGDIPEGYSVSREKKERFSLILESASTNQTSMYLCASRKTSGSEQFFGPGTRLTVL.

In this sample, this clone turned up once. The chain employs TRBV6-5 and TRBJ1-5, with 8 positions matching TRBD1. This CDR3 comprises 15 residues. The trim removed 5 bases at V and 2 bases at J, leaving 5 bases unmatched. Germline V gene lookup returns CDR1 MNHEY and CDR2 SVGAGI. The CDR3 nucleotides read TGTGCCAGCAGTACCGGGACAGGTGGCAATCAGCCCCAGCATTTT. Protein product: CASSTGTGGNQPQHF.

The gene calls are TRBV19 and TRBJ2-3; 14 bases fit TRBD2. The CDR3 loop spans 15 amino acids. V dropped 3 bases and J dropped 8; count of bases not matched to a gene: 4. Germline V gives CDR1 LNHDA, CDR2 SQIVND (reference sequence). The DNA for the CDR3 is TGTGCCAGTAGTATGACTAGCGGGGGGGCAGGTACGCAGTATTTT. Translation: CASSMTSGGAGTQYF.

V and J are TRBV5-1 and TRBJ1-1; possibly TRBD1 for D (5 bases). This CDR3 comprises 17 residues. V was cut by 4 bases and J by 0 bases, with 19 bases left in between. Per germline, CDR1 SGHRS and CDR2 YFSETQ. The CDR3 here is CASSAGLGGPMNTEAFF. The CDR3 bases are TGCGCCAGCAGCGCAGGACTGGGGGGACCTATGAACACTGAAGCTTTCTTT. Together with reference TRBV5-1 and TRBJ1-1, the CDR3 gives the full variable domain: KAGVTQTPRYLIKTRGQQVTLSCSPISGHRSVSWYQQTPGQGLQFLFEYFSETQRNKGNFPGRFSGRQFSNSRSEMNVSTLELGDSALYLCASSAGLGGPMNTEAFFGQGTRLTVV.

This rearrangement joins TRBV7-9 to TRBJ1-3; D remains ambiguous. The germline V and J ends were trimmed by 7 bases and 1 base, with 11 bases remaining between them. The CDR3 length is 14 residues. The germline CDR1 and CDR2 sequences are SEHNR and FQNEAQ (reference sequence). The CDR3 region is CASTLGVSGNTIYF. In nucleotides, the CDR3 is TGTGCCAGCACCTTGGGAGTGTCTGGAAACACCATATATTTT.

This clone has just one count. The chain joins TRBV4-3 to TRBJ2-7; possibly TRBD2 for D (6 bases). V lost 3 bases and J 0 bases, leaving 6 bases between the germline ends. This CDR3 region has 13 residues. Germline CDR1 LGHNA, CDR2 YSLEER. In DNA, the CDR3 is TGCGCCAGCAGCCAGGACTACTCCTACGAGCAGTACTTC. Translating gives CASSQDYSYEQYF.

This chain uses TRBV7-9 with TRBJ2-3; TRBD2 might be the D (6 bases). Trimming shortened V by 7 bases and J by 0 bases, and 11 bases separated the two germline ends. The CDR3 has 14 residues. In germline, CDR1 is SEHNR, CDR2 FQNEAQ (reference sequence). The CDR3 loop is CASTRGLSTDTQYF. The CDR3 DNA follows: TGTGCCAGCACCCGGGGACTTAGCACAGATACGCAGTATTTT.

The J gene is TRBJ2-5, the V gene TRBV6-6; 9 nucleotides match TRBD2. Trimming at V came to 5 bases and at J to 2 bases, leaving 6 bases not matched to a gene. Germline values: CDR1 MNHNY, CDR2 SVGAGI (reference sequence). The CDR3 is made up of 15 amino acids. CDR3 nucleotide sequence: TGTGCCAGCAGTGTCCTAGCGGGGAAACAAGAGACCCAGTACTTC. The encoded protein is CASSVLAGKQETQYF.

This rearrangement joins TRBV15 to TRBJ2-7; 12 nucleotides agree with TRBD2. Germline values: CDR1 LNHNV, CDR2 YYDKDF (reference sequence). CDR3 length equals 16 residues. The ends lost 1 base at V and 4 bases at J; junction bases unmatched: 5. The CDR3 region has the DNA TGTGCCACCAGCAGAGGACCGACTAGCGGGGGATACGAGCAGTACTTC. Protein product: CATSRGPTSGGYEQYF.

The chain employs TRBV27 and TRBJ2-1, with D possibly matching TRBD2 (6 bases). The V gene lost 5 bases and the J gene lost 3 bases, with 17 bases spanning the gap. This CDR3 region has 16 residues. Germline V lookup: CDR1 MNHEY, CDR2 SMNVEV (reference sequence). The CDR3 region is CASSLQGTGDYNEQFF. The CDR3 nucleotides read TGTGCCAGCAGTCTACAAGGGACTGGGGACTACAATGAGCAGTTCTTC.

In its sample, this clone was seen a few times. Compared with germline, one end of the junction differs, possibly owing to a read error. The V gene is TRBV9, the J gene TRBJ1-1; D possibly corresponds to TRBD1 (5 bases). Germline V gives CDR1 SGDLS, CDR2 YYNGEE. The length of the CDR3 is 12 residues. The CDR3 sequence is CASSVGNLGVSF. The CDR3 nucleotides read TGTGCCAGCAGCGTAGGTAATTTAGGGGTGTCATTT.

This chain uses TRBV7-7 with TRBJ2-3; D uncertain. V was pared by 4 bases and J by 1 base, with 6 bases between. Germline CDR1 reads SSHAT; CDR2 reads FNYEAQ (reference sequence). The CDR3 covers 13 residues. The CDR3 DNA is TGTGCCAGCAGCTCACGAGGCACAGATACGCAGTATTTT. This sequence encodes CASSSRGTDTQYF. Together with reference TRBV7-7 and TRBJ2-3, the CDR3 gives the full variable domain: GAGVSQSPRYKVTKRGQDVTLRCDPISSHATLYWYQQALGQGPEFLTYFNYEAQPDKSGLPSDRFSAERPEGSISTLTIQRTEQRDSAMYRCASSSRGTDTQYFGPGTRLTVL.

The chain couples TRBV7-8 to TRBJ2-2; 9 bases map to TRBD1. Per germline, CDR1 SGHVS and CDR2 FQNEAQ. The CDR3 is 16 amino acids. Trimming took 5 bases from V and 4 from J; bases not matched to a gene: 8. CDR3 sequence (DNA): TGTGCCAGCAGCCCACAGGGGGCGCGGGGCACCGGGGAGCTGTTTTTT. It codes for CASSPQGARGTGELFF.

This rearrangement joins TRBV18 to TRBJ2-7; 13 bases agree with TRBD2. V trimming: 3 bases; J trimming: 3 bases; junction bases outside the gene matches: 8. The CDR3 runs to 17 residues. Germline loops: CDR1 KGHSH, CDR2 LQKENI. As DNA, the CDR3 is TGTGCCAGCTCACCCGGACTAGCGGGAGTAAGTAGCTACGAGCAGTACTTC. Its protein product is CASSPGLAGVSSYEQYF.

The sample holds one count of this clone. This chain links TRBV19 with TRBJ2-1; 13 nucleotides match TRBD2. The germline CDR1 and CDR2 sequences are LNHDA and SQIVND (reference sequence). V lost 1 base to trimming and J lost 8 bases; unmatched junction nucleotides: 14. The CDR3 length is 19 residues. In DNA, the CDR3 is TGTGCCAGTAGTATAGGGCAAACTAGCGGGGGGGCATTTAGGGATGAGCAGTTCTTC. Translation: CASSIGQTSGGAFRDEQFF.

The chain couples TRBV19 to TRBJ2-7; 8 bases map to TRBD1. Germline assignment: CDR1 LNHDA and CDR2 SQIVND (reference sequence). V trimming: 8 bases; J trimming: 1 base; junction bases outside the gene matches: 4. This CDR3 is built from 13 residues. In DNA, the CDR3 is TGTGCCAGTGGACAGGGCCTATCCTACGAGCAGTACTTC. The encoded protein is CASGQGLSYEQYF.

The genes are TRBV21-1 and TRBJ1-5; the listed D gene, TRBD1, was not tested against the DNA. TRBV21-1 is shown as a pseudogene. CDR3 length: 14 amino acids. Here the CDR3 DNA reads TGTGCCAGCAGCGTACAGGGAGGCAATCAGCCCCAGCATTTT. It specifies CASSVQGGNQPQHF.